This T cell receptor (beta chain) is drawn from a study of regulatory T cells in long-lasting Graves disease. Germline V CDR1 and CDR2: WNHNN, SYGVQD (reference sequence). V gave up 5 bases and J gave up 2 bases; unmatched junction bases: 11. The CDR3 length is 17 residues. Through Arm-PCR of CDR3 regions and iRepertoire HTBI primers, TCR beta libraries were built. A single record per CDR3 protein comes from TCRdb applying MiXCR to the multiplex PCR reads. The table shows around 420,000 distinct CDR3 sequences, with roughly 15% occurring only once. The table lists this clonotype with a few counts. The time point denotes: newly diagnosed GD, antithyroid drugs for less than 3 months. Generation of the TCR library employed RNA extracted from PBMCs. These same data were also listed under a study on T cells in Graves' hyperthyroidism and ophthalmopathy. That source reports: An initial round of RT-PCR targeting the TCR CDR3 relied on the HTBI primer set.

The chain is built from TRBV10-1 and TRBJ1-5; TRBD1 matches at 8 bases. This sequence was found in a woman aged 35 to 49 with Graves disease. The sequencing used peripheral blood mononuclear cells (PBMCs), collected at new diagnosis, from a patient treated with antithyroid drugs. CDR3 sequence (DNA): TGCGCCAGCAGTAACCCGACAGGGGTGGGAGGCAATCAGCCCCAGCATTTT. This translates into CASSNPTGVGGNQPQHF.